A single sample gave rise to the 30 T cell receptor beta chains below, sequenced in a study of spatial heterogeneity in lung cancer. TCRdb itself ran the 5' RACE reads through MiXCR, one entry per CDR3 protein. This sample yields roughly 79,000 distinct CDR3 sequences, of which roughly 8% are seen a single time; 6.8% belongs to the top ten. Described time point: sample taken at primary tumor resection. The input for sequencing was PBMCs, taken at surgery. The receptors shown here come from a male donor with early-stage non-small cell lung cancer.

This clonotype was found many times. V and J are TRBV11-1 and TRBJ2-2; 7 nucleotides agree with TRBD2. This CDR3 region has 16 residues. With 5 bases clipped from V and 5 bases from J, the junction kept 11 bases outside the gene matches. Germline CDR1 reads SGHAT; CDR2 reads FQDESV (reference sequence). CDR3 loop: CASSPILAGRTGELFF. For the CDR3, the DNA is TGTGCCAGCAGCCCCATATTAGCGGGCAGAACCGGGGAGCTGTTTTTT.

This clonotype was recorded many times. This chain uses TRBV15 with TRBJ2-1; 8 bases align to TRBD2. The CDR3 is 17 residues long. Trimming removed 3 bases from V and 4 bases from J; junction bases left unmatched: 11. Germline V gene lookup returns CDR1 LNHNV and CDR2 YYDKDF (reference sequence). As DNA, the CDR3 is TGTGCCACCAGCAGGACCTCCGGACTAGCACTGTACAATGAGCAGTTCTTC. Its protein product is CATSRTSGLALYNEQFF.

Ten or more counts support this clonotype. This sequence joins TRBV6-5 and TRBJ1-5; 7 bases are shared with TRBD1. CDR3 length equals 14 residues. Germline V gene data show CDR1 as MNHEY and CDR2 as SVGAGI. The J segment lost 7 bases and the V segment lost 4 bases, leaving 7 bases of the junction unmatched. The CDR3: CASSWRQGKQPQHF. The CDR3 DNA reads TGTGCCAGCAGTTGGCGACAGGGAAAACAGCCCCAGCATTTT.

This clonotype was seen many times. The chain carries TRBV19 and TRBJ2-1; 7 bases line up with TRBD2. This CDR3 contains 16 residues. Germline-derived CDR1 and CDR2 are LNHDA and SQIVND (reference sequence). The V gene end was trimmed by 7 bases and the J gene end by 1 base; junction bases not matched to a gene: 10. CDR3 amino acids: CASKLAWETSYNEQFF. The CDR3 DNA reads TGTGCCAGTAAACTAGCGTGGGAAACATCCTACAATGAGCAGTTCTTC.

This clonotype was seen only once. This chain uses TRBV21-1 with TRBJ2-5. TRBV21-1 is a recognized pseudogene. The CDR3 runs 15 residues. CDR3 residues: CASSKFGRRMETQYF. Written as DNA, the CDR3 is TGTGCCAGCAGCAAATTTGGCCGCCGGATGGAGACCCAGTACTTC.

This clonotype was recorded at least ten times. V usage is TRBV4-1 and J usage is TRBJ2-1; 7 bases are shared with TRBD2. J lost 1 base, V lost 1 base, and 4 bases had no gene match. The CDR3 has 16 amino acids. The V gene's germline CDR1 is MGHRA and CDR2 YSYEKL. CDR3 DNA sequence: TGCGCCAGCAGCCAAGCCAGCGGGGTGTCCTACAATGAGCAGTTCTTC. Protein: CASSQASGVSYNEQFF.

V is TRBV27 and J is TRBJ1-6; perhaps TRBD1 as D (5 bases). The V and J ends lost 5 bases and 9 bases respectively, with 17 bases between them. The germline V gene has CDR1 MNHEY and CDR2 SMNVEV (reference sequence). This CDR3 has 15 amino acids. CDR3: CASSVTGVKGSPLHF. CDR3 in DNA: TGTGCCAGCAGTGTGACGGGGGTGAAGGGTTCACCCCTCCACTTT.

This clonotype was counted ten times or more. In DNA, the CDR3 is TGTGCCAGCACCCTAGGGGGTAATAGCAATCAGCCCCAGCATTTT. Its translation is CASTLGGNSNQPQHF. This chain joins TRBV6-5 and TRBJ1-5, with D perhaps TRBD1 (6 bases). CDR1 is MNHEY and CDR2 is SVGAGI in the germline V gene. The germline V and J ends were trimmed by 7 bases and 0 bases, with 13 bases remaining between them. The CDR3 covers 15 residues.

The count of this clonotype is one. This rearrangement joins TRBV19 to TRBJ2-3; weak D call: TRBD2 (5 bases). Germline CDR1 and CDR2: LNHDA and SQIVND (reference sequence). V was trimmed by 7 bases and J by 0 bases, leaving 17 bases between them. CDR3 size: 16 residues. Here the CDR3 DNA reads TGTGCCAGTACGGACGCGAGGACTCAAAGCACAGATACGCAGTATTTT. Its protein product is CASTDARTQSTDTQYF. Full variable domain (rest looked up from reference TRBV19 and TRBJ2-3): DGGITQSPKYLFRKEGQNVTLSCEQNLNHDAMYWYRQDPGQGLRLIYYSQIVNDFQKGDIAEGYSVSREKKESFPLTVTSAQKNPTAFYLCASTDARTQSTDTQYFGPGTRLTVL.

This clonotype showed up many times. This chain uses TRBV7-9 with TRBJ1-1; D is unclear. Germline CDR1 reads SEHNR; CDR2 reads FQNEAQ (reference sequence). The CDR3 extends over 13 amino acids. V was pared by 0 bases and J by 6 bases, with 8 bases between. CDR3 amino acids: CASSLAEGAEAFF. The DNA for the CDR3 is TGTGCCAGCAGCTTAGCGGAGGGAGCTGAAGCTTTCTTT.

This clonotype was seen at least ten times. The rearrangement joins TRBV5-5 to TRBJ2-5; tentative D call: TRBD2 (5 bases). Trimming pared 7 bases from V and 2 bases from J, leaving 12 bases between. The CDR3 length is 13 residues. Germline-derived CDR1 and CDR2 are SGHKS and YYEKEE (reference sequence). CDR3 coding DNA: TGTGCCAGCCTTCGGGGAGTTCAAGAGACCCAGTACTTC. Its protein product is CASLRGVQETQYF.

Worth noting for this clonotype: A read error may explain this, as a much larger clone is one base away. The chain is built from TRBV12-3 or TRBV12-4 and TRBJ1-2; D not certain. This CDR3 contains 12 residues. In DNA, the CDR3 is TGTGCCAGCTGTTTAAATTTCCAGGACTACACCTTC. This codes for CASCLNFQDYTF.

J is TRBJ1-1 and V is TRBV2; D unclear. CDR3 length: 12 amino acids. Germline V CDR1 and CDR2: SNHLY, FYNNEI. The germline V and J ends were trimmed by 4 bases and 4 bases, with 7 bases remaining between them. The CDR3 bases are TGTGCCAGCAGTGCGGACGTCACTGAAGCTTTCTTT. It is translated as CASSADVTEAFF.

Notes on this clonotype: A read error is possible here, since a much larger clone lies one base away. The rearrangement links TRBV6-1 to TRBJ2-7, with D uncertain. The V and J ends lost 5 bases and 3 bases respectively, with 11 bases between them. Germline V gives CDR1 MNHNS, CDR2 SASEGT. The CDR3 consists of 13 residues. CDR3 in DNA: TGTGCCAGCAGTCTCAGGCCCTACTACGAGCAGTACTTC. Protein: CASSLRPYYEQYF.

This clonotype occurred a few times. The chain uses TRBV29-1 and TRBJ1-2; 7 bases line up with TRBD1. The CDR3 has 13 amino acids. The V segment lost 7 bases and the J segment 8 bases; nucleotides outside the gene matches: 13. Germline CDR1 is SQVTM and CDR2 is ANQGSEA. As DNA, the CDR3 is TGCAGCGATTTTATTAGGGGGCAGGGAGGCTACACCTTC. Its protein product is CSDFIRGQGGYTF.

The table lists this clonotype with many counts. The chain uses TRBV10-1 and TRBJ2-3; D might be TRBD1 (7 bases). V dropped 0 bases and J dropped 3 bases, with 16 bases sitting between them. The germline gives CDR1 WNHNN, CDR2 SYGVQD (reference sequence). The CDR3 is 17 amino acids. As DNA, the CDR3 is TGCGCCAGCAGTGAGTCGACAGGGACTCGAAAAACAGATACGCAGTATTTT. Amino acids: CASSESTGTRKTDTQYF.

The V and J genes are TRBV7-9 and TRBJ2-7; 10 bases map to TRBD1. CDR3 size: 14 residues. Germline V lookup: CDR1 SEHNR, CDR2 FQNEAQ (reference sequence). J lost 5 bases, V lost 5 bases, and 6 bases had no gene match. The CDR3 nucleotides read TGTGCCAGCAGCCCGGGACAGGGGTGGAACGAGCAGTACTTC. Translated: CASSPGQGWNEQYF.

The chain uses TRBV28 and TRBJ1-4; D might be TRBD1 (6 bases). This CDR3 spans 15 amino acids. V was cut by 1 base and J by 4 bases, with 10 bases left in between. Germline V gene sequence: CDR1 MDHEN, CDR2 SYDVKM. The CDR3 loop is CASSLFRGDNEKLFF. DNA of the CDR3: TGTGCCAGCAGTTTATTCAGGGGTGATAATGAAAAACTGTTTTTT.

The V and J genes are TRBV6-6 and TRBJ2-5, with D perhaps matching TRBD1 (6 bases). Trimming removed 6 bases from V and 2 bases from J, with 13 bases in between. Germline V CDR1 and CDR2: MNHNY, SVGAGI (reference sequence). CDR3 length: 14 residues. The CDR3 bases are TGTGCCAGCAGCAAGGACAGCGTTCAAGAGACCCAGTACTTC. This translates into CASSKDSVQETQYF.

This clonotype was counted many times. The chain couples TRBV10-3 to TRBJ2-7; D remains ambiguous. The CDR3 runs to 11 residues. Germline lookup yields CDR1 ENHRY and CDR2 SYGVKD. V was shortened by 2 bases and J by 7 bases, with 6 bases between the two germline ends. This chain's CDR3 is CAISEVGEQYF. The CDR3 DNA reads TGTGCCATCAGTGAGGTCGGGGAGCAGTACTTC.

This clonotype was recorded many times. The V and J genes are TRBV20-1 and TRBJ2-1; D possibly corresponds to TRBD2 (6 bases). Germline loops: CDR1 DFQATT, CDR2 SNEGSKA (reference sequence). The CDR3 spans 15 residues. The V and J ends lost 2 bases and 3 bases respectively, with 14 bases between them. The CDR3 coding sequence is TGCAGTGCTAGAAAGATCGGGAGTCTCTACAATGAGCAGTTCTTC. Translated, it gives CSARKIGSLYNEQFF.

This clonotype was found a few times. The V gene is TRBV2, the J gene TRBJ2-1, with no clear D. Germline values: CDR1 SNHLY, CDR2 FYNNEI. V shed 4 bases and J shed 8 bases, with 9 bases lying between them. The CDR3 has 12 residues. The CDR3 DNA follows: TGTGCCAGCAGTGCGGCAGGCCATGAGCAGTTCTTC. It codes for CASSAAGHEQFF.

In its sample, this clonotype was seen a few times. This may arise from a read error, as a much more abundant clone is one base away. In DNA form, the CDR3 reads TGCGCCAGCAGCTTTTGGGTCGGGGAGCTGTTTTTT. Translated, it gives CASSFWVGELFF. The V call is TRBV5-1, the J call TRBJ2-2; D is ambiguous. The germline V gene encodes CDR1 SGHRS and CDR2 YFSETQ. The CDR3 covers 12 residues. Trimming pared 2 bases from V and 7 bases from J, leaving 6 bases between.

Many counts were recorded for this clonotype. The chain couples TRBV10-3 to TRBJ2-3; D perhaps matches TRBD2 (6 bases). The V gene lost 2 bases and the J gene lost 4 bases, with 10 bases spanning the gap. The CDR3 spans 14 residues. The germline CDR1 and CDR2 sequences are ENHRY and SYGVKD. The CDR3 region has the DNA TGTGCCATCAGTGAGCGGGAGCTGGCAGATACGCAGTATTTT. It yields the protein CAISERELADTQYF.

The V call is TRBV5-5, the J call TRBJ1-4; weak D call: TRBD1 (5 bases). Per the germline V gene, CDR1 is SGHKS and CDR2 is YYEKEE (reference sequence). The ends were cut back, 3 bases at V and 8 bases at J, with 14 bases in the middle. There are 14 residues in the CDR3. This chain's CDR3 is CASSSRGRDEKLFF. The CDR3 nucleotides are TGTGCCAGCAGCTCACGGGGCAGGGACGAAAAACTGTTTTTT.

V gene TRBV20-1 combines with J gene TRBJ2-7; 7 bases match TRBD2. Germline V gene sequence: CDR1 DFQATT, CDR2 SNEGSKA (reference sequence). Trimming cost V 5 bases and J 2 bases; bases outside gene matches: 3. CDR3 length: 12 amino acids. The CDR3 nucleotides are TGCAGTGCTCTTGGACTAGCCTACGAGCAGTACTTC. Its protein product is CSALGLAYEQYF.

This clonotype was detected only a few times. The rearrangement links TRBV21-1 to TRBJ1-2. TRBV21-1 is a known pseudogene. This CDR3 has 11 amino acids. The CDR3, as DNA: TGTGCCAGCAGCAAATTCGATGGCTACACCTTC. It codes for CASSKFDGYTF.

This clonotype was recorded many times. J is TRBJ2-7 and V is TRBV10-3; possible D gene TRBD1, 5 bases. V lost 0 bases and J lost 2, with 17 bases in between. The CDR3 is 17 residues long. CDR1 and CDR2 (germline): ENHRY, SYGVKD. The CDR3 DNA reads as TGTGCCATCAGTGAGTCGACCGCCAGGGCCCCTACCTACGAGCAGTACTTC. Protein: CAISESTARAPTYEQYF.

The chain recombines TRBV6-5 with TRBJ1-3; D is perhaps TRBD1 (5 bases). CDR3 length: 15 residues. V dropped 2 bases and J dropped 3 bases, with 11 bases sitting between them. Germline-derived CDR1 and CDR2 are MNHEY and SVGAGI. This CDR3 reads CASSYGGRGGNTIYF. CDR3 DNA sequence: TGTGCCAGCAGTTACGGTGGAAGGGGTGGAAACACCATATATTTT.

A word on this clonotype: A read error may explain this, as a much larger clone is one base away. The J gene is TRBJ2-1, the V gene TRBV5-1; D remains ambiguous. The CDR3 spans 16 residues. V lost 0 bases and J lost 1, with 11 bases in between. Germline CDR1 and CDR2: SGHRS and YFSETQ. The CDR3 DNA is TGCGCCAGCAGCTTGGTCTCATGGGCTTCCTACAATGAGCAGTTCTTC. Its translation is CASSLVSWASYNEQFF.